Detailed here is one T cell receptor (beta chain). This clonotype was observed at least ten times. Its antigen is still unknown. Within one base of it there is no much larger clone, and no base qualities were kept. The study deep-sequenced TCR repertoires of sorted CD4+ and CD8+ blood T cells from severe aplastic anemia patients and healthy subjects. Ficoll-Paque density gradient centrifugation was used to isolate peripheral blood mononuclear cells. Before DNA extraction, CD4+ and CD8+ T cells were sorted by FACS or by magnetic beads. Taken from cysteine to phenylalanine, the CDR3 has 14 residues. Only the CDR3 DNA stays, 42 bases, in frame from base 1. At the junction V is shortened by 4 bases and J by 2 bases; bases outside the gene matches: 4. CDR1 MNHEY and CDR2 SVGAGI are derived from the germline V gene. The data were obtained in a study of CD8+CD57+ T cells in acquired aplastic anemia (dated by TCRdb to between 2018 and 2020). Looking at the study overall: A mean of approximately 2.9 ug of DNA, ranging from roughly 0.19 to 27.4 ug, was extracted from sorted CD4+ and CD8+ cells. Healthy donor samples averaged about 9.8 million reads for CD4+ and approximately 11 million for CD8+ cells.

Genomic DNA was used as template for profiling of TCR beta VDJ combinations and CDR3 sequences. An Illumina HiSeq 2000 was used for TCR repertoire sequencing. The study's processing was this. TRBV/TRBJ rearrangement plots, CDR3 size and DJ length profiles, and Simpson's diversity index were used to evaluate the repertoires. The most abundant DNA sequence in the deep sequencing data was taken as the immunodominant clone. CDR3 amino acid sequences were checked for sharing across subjects and were also compared against the VDJdb database and published repertoires. TCRdb's own reprocessing of the public reads used fastp at Q25 and MiXCR and kept productive beta chains. Identical CDR3 protein sequences are pooled into one entry, listed with their most common genes and DNA. The V and J calls were not made by the authors but by TCRdb's processing. The sample profile shows 100,000 to 150,000 distinct CDR3 sequences; 35% to 50% of them were found once. The ten biggest clones cover 8.4% of the sample.

The full study reports these points: Between patients and healthy controls, no significant difference in CD8+ Simpson's diversity was found (P=0.060). Although roughly 30 CD8+ CDR3 sequences were shared by patients and controls, these sequences appeared highly expressed in patients and within the immunodominant clones of patients.

The specimen was sorted CD4+, CD8+, or CD8+CD57+ T cells (not recorded which) from PBMCs. This TCR derives from a human donor in good health, serving as a control. Recombination linked TRBV6-5 to TRBJ2-7, and TRBD2 matches 8 of the central bases. The CDR3: CASSFGGRTYEQYF. The DNA reads TGTGCCAGCAGTTTCGGCGGGAGGACCTACGAGCAGTACTTC.